This T cell receptor (beta chain) was documented in a study of cytomegalovirus exposure and HLA in healthy donors. Germline CDR1 is LNHDA and CDR2 is SQIVND (reference sequence). The CDR3 totals 15 residues. Trimming removed 5 bases from V and 8 bases from J, with 21 bases in between. Primers for the PCR totalled 60 Vbeta and 13 Jbeta. Only in-frame clones appear in the TCRdb table, and some are missing; sequencing was by immunoSEQ multiplex PCR. The data contain under 200,000 clones, 75% to 85% of them singletons. The genes are TRBV19 and TRBJ2-5; possibly TRBD2 for D (6 bases). Material for sequencing was PBMCs. This clonotype originated in a female donor in good health and CMV-seronegative. The CDR3 coding sequence is TGTGCCAGTAGTCCCACCCGCGGGACTCGAGATACCCAGTACTTC. Translated, it gives CASSPTRGTRDTQYF.